Below are 21 T cell receptor beta chains sequenced from a single sample in a study of T cells in Graves' hyperthyroidism and ophthalmopathy. RNA transcripts gave rise to amplified TCR beta CDR3 regions. During a first-round RT-PCR of the TCR CDR3, the HTBI primer set was used. TCRdb re-called the multiplex PCR reads with MiXCR, one entry per CDR3 protein. The sample holds about 360,000 distinct CDR3 sequences, approximately 20% seen once. Sequenced material: blood. These receptors all stem from a woman aged 18-29 years with Graves' hyperthyroidism.

This clonotype was found many times. The chain uses TRBV6-2 or TRBV6-3 and TRBJ1-5, with D maybe TRBD1 (5 bases). Germline CDR1 is MNHEY and CDR2 is SVGEGT. CDR3 length: 17 amino acids. The V and J ends lost 8 bases and 0 bases respectively, with 20 bases between them. The CDR3 region is CASSSDIPTYSNQPQHF. The CDR3 coding sequence is TGTGCCAGCTCCTCGGACATCCCGACTTATAGCAATCAGCCCCAGCATTTT.

This clonotype appeared many times. The chain couples TRBV20-1 to TRBJ2-7, with 16 bases matching TRBD2. The CDR3 covers 16 residues. J lost 5 bases, V lost 5 bases, and 9 bases had no gene match. From germline, CDR1 is DFQATT and CDR2 SNEGSKA (reference sequence). CDR3 region: CSAEGTSGGAWNEQYF. The CDR3 DNA sequence: TGCAGTGCTGAAGGGACTAGCGGGGGGGCCTGGAACGAGCAGTACTTC.

V usage is TRBV19 and J usage is TRBJ2-7; D gene ambiguous. V was pared by 9 bases and J by 3 bases, with 21 bases between. The CDR3 totals 15 residues. Per germline, CDR1 LNHDA and CDR2 SQIVND (reference sequence). Here the CDR3 DNA reads TGTGCCAGCACCCCCCGCGCAGGCATGGTCTACGAGCAGTACTTC. Translation: CASTPRAGMVYEQYF.

This clonotype has at least ten counts. V gene TRBV12-3 or TRBV12-4 combines with J gene TRBJ1-6; D is possibly TRBD1 (5 bases). With 6 bases removed from V and 8 bases from J, the gap between germline ends came to 20 bases. The CDR3 is 16 amino acids. The CDR3 nucleotides read TGTGCCAGCAGCCTAGGGGAGGATCGGGCTCATTCACCCCTCCACTTT. Its translation: CASSLGEDRAHSPLHF.

This clonotype has ten or more counts. V gene TRBV2 combines with J gene TRBJ2-2; TRBD1 might be the D (6 bases). The germline V gene encodes CDR1 SNHLY and CDR2 FYNNEI. CDR3 size: 14 residues. V lost 6 bases to trimming and J lost 6 bases, with 14 bases between them. The CDR3 DNA sequence: TGTGCCAGCAGCCGCCCCGGACAGTCCGGGGAGCTGTTTTTT. Amino acids: CASSRPGQSGELFF.

CDR3 bases: TGTGCCAGCAGCTTGTCGCGGCGGTCCGCCACAGATACGCAGTATTTT. Translation gives CASSLSRRSATDTQYF. The chain combines TRBV5-6 with TRBJ2-3, with D uncertain. V gave up 1 base and J gave up 2 bases, with 14 bases separating them. The CDR3 is 16 amino acids. Germline CDR1 and CDR2: SGHDT and YYEEEE.

This clonotype was picked up many times. V usage is TRBV12-3 or TRBV12-4 and J usage is TRBJ1-5, with 8 positions matching TRBD1. The CDR3 contains 14 residues. Germline trimming cut 6 bases from V and 2 bases from J; bases unmatched to any gene: 3. The CDR3 sequence is CASSQDRGNQPQHF. The CDR3 DNA follows: TGTGCCAGCAGCCAGGACAGGGGCAATCAGCCCCAGCATTTT.

This clonotype was detected many times. The chain links TRBV28 to TRBJ1-5; 9 nucleotides agree with TRBD1. CDR3 length equals 13 residues. Germline assignment: CDR1 MDHEN and CDR2 SYDVKM. J gave up 6 bases and V 5 bases, and 2 bases lay outside the gene matches. The CDR3 nucleotides are TGTGCCAGCAGTCCGGACAGGGGTCAGCCCCAGCATTTT. It codes for CASSPDRGQPQHF.

This clonotype has a count of ten or more. The chain combines TRBV6-5 with TRBJ2-4; 8 bases line up with TRBD2. This CDR3 comprises 16 residues. CDR1 and CDR2 from the germline V gene are MNHEY and SVGAGI. V lost 2 bases, J lost 0 bases, and 3 bases stayed unmatched. CDR3 region: CASSYGGGLAKNIQYF. The CDR3 nucleotides read TGTGCCAGCAGTTACGGCGGGGGGCTAGCCAAAAACATTCAGTACTTC.

The rearrangement joins TRBV12-3 or TRBV12-4 to TRBJ2-5, with 7 bases identical to TRBD2. The trim removed 4 bases at V and 5 bases at J, leaving 4 bases unmatched. This CDR3 contains 13 residues. CDR3 region: CASSSRGGETQYF. The CDR3 nucleotides are TGTGCCAGCAGTTCTCGGGGAGGGGAGACCCAGTACTTC.

As regards this clonotype: A much larger clone lies a single base off, so this may be a read error. The genes are TRBV9 and TRBJ2-5, with D perhaps matching TRBD2 (6 bases). Per the germline V gene, CDR1 is SGDLS and CDR2 is YYNGEE. This CDR3 is 14 amino acids long. As DNA, the CDR3 is TGTGCCATCAGCGTAGGCGGGGCGGAAGAGACCCAGTACTTC. Amino acid sequence: CAISVGGAEETQYF.

CDR3 nucleotide sequence: TGCGCCAGCAGCCAATCTCCGGGACAGAAGAACTATGGCTACACCTTC. Amino acid sequence: CASSQSPGQKNYGYTF. The V gene is TRBV4-1, the J gene TRBJ1-2; 7 nucleotides align to TRBD1. The trim removed 2 bases at V and 2 bases at J, leaving 8 bases unmatched. The CDR3 contains 16 residues. Germline CDR1 and CDR2: MGHRA and YSYEKL.

This clonotype was found many times. The chain combines TRBV27 with TRBJ1-1, with D maybe TRBD1 (5 bases). V shed 3 bases and J shed 1 base, with 12 bases lying between them. Germline V gives CDR1 MNHEY, CDR2 SMNVEV (reference sequence). The CDR3 is made up of 15 amino acids. This CDR3 reads CASSFSGQANTEAFF. CDR3 coding DNA: TGTGCCAGCAGTTTTTCAGGGCAAGCGAACACTGAAGCTTTCTTT.

J is TRBJ1-1 and V is TRBV12-3 or TRBV12-4; weak D call: TRBD1 (6 bases). The V gene lost 7 bases and the J gene lost 3 bases, with 12 bases spanning the gap. The CDR3 covers 13 residues. The DNA for the CDR3 is TGTGCCAGCACTAGGGGGTACGACACTGAAGCTTTCTTT. Its protein is CASTRGYDTEAFF.

At least ten counts were recorded for this clonotype. The rearrangement uses TRBV6-5 and TRBJ2-5; 7 bases match TRBD1. Germline V CDR1 and CDR2: MNHEY, SVGAGI. V trimming: 6 bases; J trimming: 5 bases; junction bases outside the gene matches: 6. The length of the CDR3 is 13 residues. The CDR3 loop reads CASSQNRGETQYF. The DNA of the CDR3 is TGTGCCAGCAGCCAAAACAGGGGTGAGACCCAGTACTTC.

This clonotype was observed a few times. The V call is TRBV5-1, the J call TRBJ2-2; weak D call: TRBD2 (5 bases). CDR1 is SGHRS, CDR2 YFSETQ, per germline. V dropped 4 bases and J dropped 4 bases, with 8 bases sitting between them. This CDR3 spans 13 amino acids. The CDR3 nucleotides are TGCGCCAGCAGCGAGGGCTCCACCGGGGAGCTGTTTTTT. Protein product: CASSEGSTGELFF.

The table lists this clonotype with many counts. V and J are TRBV3-1 and TRBJ2-5; 12 nucleotides agree with TRBD2. The germline V gene encodes CDR1 LGHDT and CDR2 YNNKEL (reference sequence). The CDR3 loop spans 18 amino acids. Trimming took 0 bases from V and 4 from J; bases not matched to a gene: 9. The chain's CDR3 is CASSQDRLAGAGGETQYF. The CDR3 DNA sequence: TGTGCCAGCAGCCAAGATAGACTAGCGGGGGCCGGGGGAGAGACCCAGTACTTC.

V gene TRBV30 combines with J gene TRBJ2-7; TRBD1 matches 11 bases. The CDR3 consists of 14 residues. Looked up from germline, CDR1 is GTSNPN and CDR2 is SVGIG (reference sequence). V lost 5 bases, J lost 4 bases, and 7 bases stayed unmatched. CDR3 residues: CAWAEGTGGYEQYF. The CDR3 nucleotides are TGTGCCTGGGCTGAAGGGACAGGGGGGTACGAGCAGTACTTC.

V is TRBV4-2 and J is TRBJ1-2, with TRBD1 as a possible D gene (5 bases). CDR1 and CDR2 (germline): LGHNA, YNFKEQ. CDR3 length: 14 amino acids. V lost 4 bases and J lost 5, with 14 bases in between. The CDR3 sequence is CASSRSRAEYGYTF. In DNA, the CDR3 is TGTGCCAGCAGCCGCTCCAGGGCGGAATATGGCTACACCTTC.

The CDR3 is CASSGDTDSNQPQHF. CDR3 DNA sequence: TGTGCCAGTAGTGGCGACACTGATAGCAATCAGCCCCAGCATTTT. V is TRBV19 and J is TRBJ1-5; D uncertain. CDR1 is LNHDA, CDR2 SQIVND, per germline (reference sequence). This CDR3 is built from 15 residues. Trimming stripped 5 bases from V and 0 bases from J, with 11 bases between. Complete variable domain (other parts from reference TRBV19 and TRBJ1-5): DGGITQSPKYLFRKEGQNVTLSCEQNLNHDAMYWYRQDPGQGLRLIYYSQIVNDFQKGDIAEGYSVSREKKESFPLTVTSAQKNPTAFYLCASSGDTDSNQPQHFGDGTRLSIL.

This chain uses TRBV11-1 with TRBJ1-2; 8 positions match TRBD1. The length of the CDR3 is 16 residues. Germline values: CDR1 SGHAT, CDR2 FQDESV (reference sequence). V lost 1 base, J lost 2 bases, and 6 bases stayed unmatched. The CDR3 DNA sequence: TGTGCCAGCAGCTTAGGCGGATGGACAGGGAACTATGGCTACACCTTC. It codes for CASSLGGWTGNYGYTF.